A single sample is the source of the 14 T cell receptor beta chains below, sequenced in a study of OX40 agonist ivuxolimab in advanced cancers. Produced via immunoSEQ multiplex PCR; TCRdb's table is partial and in-frame only. There are tens of thousands of clones in the sample; 85% occur only once, and around 2.8% lies in the top ten. This specimen was CD4+ or CD8+ T cells sorted from blood, taken in a trial of the OX40 agonist ivuxolimab. Receptors originate from an adult with an advanced solid tumor such as melanoma, head and neck, liver or kidney cancer.

V and J are TRBV6-6 and TRBJ1-2, with D uncertain. With 5 bases removed from V and 5 bases from J, the gap between germline ends came to 12 bases. The CDR3 covers 13 residues. Germline CDR1 reads MNHNY; CDR2 reads SVGAGI (reference sequence). The CDR3 nucleotides are TGTGCCAGCAGTGGAATTGGCTTGTATGGCTACACCTTC. Translated: CASSGIGLYGYTF.

This chain links TRBV10-2 with TRBJ2-1; 14 bases are shared with TRBD2. Germline CDR1 reads WSHSY; CDR2 reads SAAADI. Trimming cost V 2 bases and J 0 bases; bases outside gene matches: 0. The CDR3 contains 17 residues. CDR3 sequence reads: CASSEGLAGGSYNEQFF. CDR3 sequence (DNA): TGCGCCAGCAGTGAGGGACTAGCGGGAGGCTCCTACAATGAGCAGTTCTTC.

This clone occurred a few times. V and J are TRBV7-2 and TRBJ1-5; 7 nucleotides agree with TRBD1. The CDR3 runs 16 residues. Per the germline V gene, CDR1 is SGHTA and CDR2 is FQGNSA. Losses at the gene ends were 0 bases for V and 0 bases for J; bases not matched to a gene: 2. CDR3 coding DNA: TGTGCCAGCAGCTTAGCGACAGGGAATAGCAATCAGCCCCAGCATTTT. Translating it yields CASSLATGNSNQPQHF.

The V gene is TRBV25-1, the J gene TRBJ1-1, with 7 bases aligning to TRBD1. The trim removed 3 bases at V and 7 bases at J, leaving 5 bases unmatched. The CDR3 extends over 13 amino acids. Germline lookup yields CDR1 MGHDK and CDR2 SYGVNS. The CDR3 sequence is CASSDRQGGEAFF. Here the CDR3 DNA reads TGTGCCAGCAGTGACAGACAGGGTGGTGAAGCTTTCTTT.

The chain combines TRBV12-5 with TRBJ2-2, with a weak D call TRBD1 (5 bases). Per germline, CDR1 LGHNT and CDR2 FRNRAP. The CDR3 covers 15 residues. V shed 1 base and J shed 1 base, with 7 bases lying between them. CDR3 protein: CASGLGGGNTGELFF. As DNA, the CDR3 is TGTGCTAGTGGTTTGGGGGGCGGGAACACCGGGGAGCTGTTTTTT. The full variable domain, rest sourced from reference TRBV12-5 and TRBJ2-2, is DARVTQTPRHKVTEMGQEVTMRCQPILGHNTVFWYRQTMMQGLELLAYFRNRAPLDDSGMPKDRFSAEMPDATLATLKIQPSEPRDSAVYFCASGLGGGNTGELFFGEGSRLTVL.

The table lists this clone with a few counts. The rearrangement joins TRBV10-1 to TRBJ2-2; D is undetermined. Germline assignment: CDR1 WNHNN and CDR2 SYGVQD (reference sequence). CDR3 size: 12 residues. V was pared by 4 bases and J by 7 bases, with 7 bases between. The CDR3 DNA follows: TGCGCCAGCAGTGCGTTTGGCGGGGAGCTGTTTTTT. Protein product: CASSAFGGELFF.

The chain joins TRBV10-3 to TRBJ2-1; 13 bases align to TRBD2. Germline CDR1 ENHRY, CDR2 SYGVKD. The CDR3 contains 16 residues. Trimming at V came to 4 bases and at J to 4 bases, leaving 4 bases not matched to a gene. The CDR3 is CAISVRLAGGYNEQFF. The CDR3 coding sequence is TGTGCCATCAGTGTCCGACTAGCGGGGGGTTACAATGAGCAGTTCTTC.

The genes are TRBV4-1 and TRBJ2-5; 7 nucleotides line up with TRBD2. With 1 base clipped from V and 4 bases from J, the junction kept 3 bases outside the gene matches. Germline values: CDR1 MGHRA, CDR2 YSYEKL. This CDR3 has 14 amino acids. The CDR3 loop reads CASSQVGGGETQYF. CDR3 nucleotides: TGCGCCAGCAGCCAAGTGGGGGGGGGAGAGACCCAGTACTTC.

The chain employs TRBV4-3 and TRBJ2-7; 8 nucleotides align to TRBD2. The germline gives CDR1 LGHNA, CDR2 YSLEER. The CDR3 runs 14 residues. With 4 bases clipped from V and 4 bases from J, the junction kept 6 bases outside the gene matches. Here the CDR3 reads CASSLSGGAYEQYF. In DNA, the CDR3 is TGCGCCAGCAGCCTTTCCGGGGGGGCGTACGAGCAGTACTTC.

The V gene is TRBV7-3, the J gene TRBJ2-7; perhaps TRBD2 as D (6 bases). Germline V gene data show CDR1 as SGHTA and CDR2 as FQGTGA. The CDR3 length is 15 residues. With 1 base removed from V and 2 bases from J, the gap between germline ends came to 12 bases. The CDR3 DNA sequence: TGTGCCAGCAGCTTAATGGCGGGAAAGCCCTACGAGCAGTACTTC. This encodes CASSLMAGKPYEQYF.

CDR3 protein: CASSFGPQPGKNIQYF. In nucleotides, the CDR3 is TGTGCCAGCAGCTTTGGCCCCCAGCCGGGCAAAAACATTCAGTACTTC. The genes are TRBV7-2 and TRBJ2-4, with unresolved D. The CDR3 length is 16 residues. V was trimmed by 3 bases and J by 3 bases, leaving 15 bases between them. The germline V gene has CDR1 SGHTA and CDR2 FQGNSA.

The chain uses TRBV7-2 and TRBJ2-6; perhaps D is TRBD1 or TRBD2 (6 bases each). The CDR3 extends over 18 amino acids. The V and J ends lost 4 bases and 0 bases respectively, with 16 bases between them. CDR1 is SGHTA, CDR2 FQGNSA, per germline. The CDR3 loop is CASSYVGGSYSGANVLTF. The CDR3 DNA sequence: TGTGCCAGCAGCTACGTAGGGGGGTCGTACTCTGGGGCCAACGTCCTGACTTTC.

This chain uses TRBV5-1 with TRBJ1-2; maybe TRBD1 (6 bases). The germline gives CDR1 SGHRS, CDR2 YFSETQ. CDR3 length equals 11 residues. With 3 bases removed from V and 13 bases from J, the gap between germline ends came to 13 bases. This CDR3 reads CASSSDRTLTF. The CDR3 region has the DNA TGCGCCAGCAGCTCCGACAGGACGCTCACCTTC.

V and J are TRBV25-1 and TRBJ1-2; 11 nucleotides match TRBD1. The V gene end was trimmed by 5 bases and the J gene end by 5 bases; junction bases not matched to a gene: 4. Germline V CDR1 and CDR2: MGHDK, SYGVNS. The CDR3 spans 14 residues. The CDR3 sequence: CASSTGQGAYGYTF. DNA for the CDR3: TGTGCCAGCAGTACCGGACAGGGGGCTTATGGCTACACCTTC.